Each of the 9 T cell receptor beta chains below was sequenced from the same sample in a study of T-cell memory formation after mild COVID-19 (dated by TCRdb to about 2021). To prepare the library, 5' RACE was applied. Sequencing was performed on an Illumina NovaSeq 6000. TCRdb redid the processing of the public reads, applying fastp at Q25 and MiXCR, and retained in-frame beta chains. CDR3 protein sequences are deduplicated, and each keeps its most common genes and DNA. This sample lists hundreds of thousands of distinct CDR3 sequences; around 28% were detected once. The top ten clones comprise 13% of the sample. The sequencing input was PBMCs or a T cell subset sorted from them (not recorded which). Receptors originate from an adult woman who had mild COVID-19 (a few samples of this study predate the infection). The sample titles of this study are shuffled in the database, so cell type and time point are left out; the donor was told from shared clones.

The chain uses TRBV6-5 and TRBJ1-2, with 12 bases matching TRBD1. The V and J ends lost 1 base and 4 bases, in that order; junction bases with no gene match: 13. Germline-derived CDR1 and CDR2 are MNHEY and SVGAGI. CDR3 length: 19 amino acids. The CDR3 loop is CASSYLPPGQGANVYGYTF. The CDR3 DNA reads TGTGCCAGCAGTTACTTACCGCCGGGACAGGGGGCGAATGTCTATGGCTACACCTTC.

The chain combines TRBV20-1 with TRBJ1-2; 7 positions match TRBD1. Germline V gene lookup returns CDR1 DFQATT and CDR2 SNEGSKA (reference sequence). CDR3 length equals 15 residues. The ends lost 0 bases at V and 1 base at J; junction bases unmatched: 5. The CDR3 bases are TGCAGTGCTAGAGACGTGACAGGGAATAACTATGGCTACACCTTC. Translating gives CSARDVTGNNYGYTF.

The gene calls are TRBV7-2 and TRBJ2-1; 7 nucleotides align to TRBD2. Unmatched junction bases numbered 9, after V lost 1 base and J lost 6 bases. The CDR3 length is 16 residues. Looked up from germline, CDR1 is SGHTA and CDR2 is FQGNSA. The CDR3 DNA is TGTGCCAGCAGCTTAGTTGCGGGAGCCCCTCTCAATGAGCAGTTCTTC. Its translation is CASSLVAGAPLNEQFF.

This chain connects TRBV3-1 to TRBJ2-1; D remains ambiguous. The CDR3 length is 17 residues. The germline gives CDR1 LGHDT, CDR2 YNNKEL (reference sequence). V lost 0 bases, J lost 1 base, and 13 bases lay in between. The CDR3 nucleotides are TGTGCCAGCAGCCAAGATCCCGGGCTCTATTCCTACAATGAGCAGTTCTTC. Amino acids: CASSQDPGLYSYNEQFF.

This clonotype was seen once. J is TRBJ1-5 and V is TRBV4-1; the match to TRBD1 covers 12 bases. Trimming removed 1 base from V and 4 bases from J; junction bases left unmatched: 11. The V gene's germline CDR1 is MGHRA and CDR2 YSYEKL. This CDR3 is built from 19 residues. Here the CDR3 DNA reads TGCGCCAGCAGCCAAGGGGACAGGGGGCTATCAGTACGGAATCAGCCCCAGCATTTT. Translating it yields CASSQGDRGLSVRNQPQHF.

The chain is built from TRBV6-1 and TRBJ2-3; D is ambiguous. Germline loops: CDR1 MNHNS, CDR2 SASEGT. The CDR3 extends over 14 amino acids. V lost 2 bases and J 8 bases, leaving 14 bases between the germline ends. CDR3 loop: CASSENGVLVTQYF. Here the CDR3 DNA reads TGTGCCAGCAGTGAAAACGGCGTTCTCGTTACGCAGTATTTT.

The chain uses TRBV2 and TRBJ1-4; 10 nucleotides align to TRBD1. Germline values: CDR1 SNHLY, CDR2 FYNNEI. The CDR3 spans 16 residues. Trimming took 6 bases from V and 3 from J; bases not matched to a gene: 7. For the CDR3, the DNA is TGTGCCAGCAGCCTGACAGGGGGCGCCTCTAATGAAAAACTGTTTTTT. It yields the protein CASSLTGGASNEKLFF. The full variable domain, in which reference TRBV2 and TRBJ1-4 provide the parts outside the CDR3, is EPEVTQTPSHQVTQMGQEVILRCVPISNHLYFYWYRQILGQKVEFLVSFYNNEISEKSEIFDDQFSVERPDGSNFTLKIRSTKLEDSAMYFCASSLTGGASNEKLFFGSGTQLSVL.

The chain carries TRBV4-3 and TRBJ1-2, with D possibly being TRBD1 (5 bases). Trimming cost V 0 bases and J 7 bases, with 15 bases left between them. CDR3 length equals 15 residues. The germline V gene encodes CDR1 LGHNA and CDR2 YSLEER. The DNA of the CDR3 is TGCGCCAGCAGCCAAGATCGGAAGTCTGGGGGTGGCTACACCTTC. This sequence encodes CASSQDRKSGGGYTF.

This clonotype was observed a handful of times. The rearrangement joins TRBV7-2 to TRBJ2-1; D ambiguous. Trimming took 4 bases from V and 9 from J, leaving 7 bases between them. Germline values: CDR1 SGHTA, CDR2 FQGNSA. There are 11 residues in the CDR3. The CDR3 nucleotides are TGTGCCAGCAGCTCCTTAATTGAGCAGTTCTTC. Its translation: CASSSLIEQFF. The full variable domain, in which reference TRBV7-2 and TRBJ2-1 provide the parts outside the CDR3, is GAGVSQSPSNKVTEKGKDVELRCDPISGHTALYWYRQSLGQGLEFLIYFQGNSAPDKSGLPSDRFSAERTGGSVSTLTIQRTQQEDSAVYLCASSSLIEQFFGPGTRLTVL.